This T cell receptor beta chain derives from a study of cytomegalovirus exposure and HLA in healthy donors. Study-level results: Listed as cytomegalovirus-associated were about 160 TCR beta chains. As a later analysis showed, a missense DCLRE1C variant was linked to trimming of TCR beta V- and J-genes. CMV serostatus was the sole immune exposure information available. An observed cluster of highly shared sequence variants was recorded as a likely sequencing artifact.

Of note for this clone: As yet, its antigen is unknown.

PCR involved 60 Vbeta and 13 Jbeta primers. Profiling relied on immunoSEQ multiplex PCR, and the TCRdb table lists in-frame clones only, not all of them. The data hold approximately 190,000 clones, with roughly 80% observed a single time. Germline values: CDR1 SGHNT, CDR2 YENEEA. This CDR3 has 13 residues. What was sequenced was PBMCs. V is TRBV11-3 and J is TRBJ2-5, with D hard to call. The J call may be wrong; the DNA end is better matched by TRBJ2-7. The receptor was isolated from a man aged 45-65 years in good health and CMV-seronegative. CDR3 DNA: TGTGCCAGCAGCTTGGGCGAGTCCTACGAGCAGTACTTC. Translated: CASSLGESYEQYF.